This is a list of T cell receptor beta chains from one sample in a study of radiation and T cells in renal cell carcinoma. Only in-frame clones appear in the TCRdb table, and some are missing; sequencing was by immunoSEQ multiplex PCR. The sample records roughly 100,000 clones, 70% to 85% being singletons. This material consisted of blood, taken from a patient whose treatment included radiotherapy and nephrectomy. Receptors were obtained from a man in his 60s with renal cell carcinoma. Each CDR3 is given with its conserved first and last residue. The D gene is left open where the match is weak. Only part of the rows carry a size: once, few, many, or a class if the clone is expanded.

>.|.|TRBV15|TRBJ1-3
TGTGCCACCAGTGGGTTACAGGGAGTTGATGCTGGAAACACCATATATTTT
CATSGLQGVDAGNTIYF
>.|.|TRBV7-2|TRBJ2-4
TGTGCCAGCAGCTCACGGGACCCTCACGAACAAGGCATTCAGTACTTC
CASSSRDPHEQGIQYF
>.|TRBD2|TRBV7-9|TRBJ2-3
TGTGCCAGCAGCTCGATAGCGGGCCGCACAGATACGCAGTATTTT
CASSSIAGRTDTQYF
>.|TRBD1|TRBV10-3|TRBJ1-6
TGTGCCATCAGTGAGGGGCAGGGGGATTCACCCCTCCACTTT
CAISEGQGDSPLHF
>.|TRBD2|TRBV11-2|TRBJ2-1
TGTGCCAGCAGCCTTGACCTAGCGGGAGGCCACAATGAGCAGTTCTTC
CASSLDLAGGHNEQFF
>once|.|TRBV27|TRBJ2-2
TGTGCCAGACCCCGGGAGTCAAAGAACACCGGGGAGCTGTTTTTT
CARPRESKNTGELFF
>.|.|TRBV27|TRBJ2-2
TGTGCCAGCAGTTTAGACCGCTTGAACACCGGGGAGCTGTTTTTT
CASSLDRLNTGELFF
>.|.|TRBV5-1|TRBJ2-1
TGCGCCAGCAGCTCCTCTAGAGGGATGGGCAATGAGCAGTTCTTC
CASSSSRGMGNEQFF
>few|TRBD2|TRBV6-1|TRBJ2-2
TGTGCCAGTAACCCAACTAGCGGCGAAACCGGGGAGCTGTTTTTT
CASNPTSGETGELFF
>.|.|TRBV19|TRBJ1-5
TGTGCCAGTAGTATAGTAAGGGGGTCAGGGTTTAAGCCCCAGCATTTT
CASSIVRGSGFKPQHF
>.|.|TRBV2|TRBJ1-5
TGTGCCAGCAGTTCTGAACAGGGTAGCAATCAGCCCCAGCATTTT
CASSSEQGSNQPQHF
>.|.|TRBV4-1|TRBJ1-1
TGCGCCAGCAGCCAAGGGGGCGCGGGGAACACTGAAGCTTTCTTT
CASSQGGAGNTEAFF
>.|TRBD1|TRBV7-9|TRBJ2-7
TGTGCCAGCAGCTTCTCCCAGGGGGCTTTTGTGCAGTACTTC
CASSFSQGAFVQYF
>.|TRBD2|TRBV7-2|TRBJ2-3
TGTGCCAGCAGGTGGACTAGCGGGAGGTACACAGATACGCAGTATTTT
CASRWTSGRYTDTQYF
>.|TRBD2|TRBV19|TRBJ2-7
TGTGCCAGTAGTACGACTAGCTCCTCTACCTACGAGCAGTACTTC
CASSTTSSSTYEQYF
>.|.|TRBV7-3|TRBJ2-3
TGTGCCAGCAGCTTCCGGAATGGAGATACGCAGTATTTT
CASSFRNGDTQYF
>.|TRBD2|TRBV19|TRBJ2-1
TGTGCCAGTAGTATAGATCGATGGACTAGCGGGGGGAGCTCCTACAATGAGCAGTTCTTC
CASSIDRWTSGGSSYNEQFF
>.|TRBD2|TRBV2|TRBJ2-3
TGTGCCAGCAGTGCCCTGAACCCGACTAGCGCTGCGCAGTATTTT
CASSALNPTSAAQYF
>.|TRBD2|TRBV13|TRBJ2-7
TGTGCCAGCAGCTTCGGGACTAGCGGGAGGGGGCAGTACTTC
CASSFGTSGRGQYF
>.|.|TRBV7-2|TRBJ2-5
TGTGCCAGCAGCTTGAGAGCTCAAGAGACCCAGTACTTC
CASSLRAQETQYF
>.|TRBD2|TRBV25-1|TRBJ2-5
TGTGCCAGCTCAAACGGTCAGCGGGAGGCCGAGACCCAGTACTTC
CASSNGQREAETQYF
>.|.|TRBV5-1|TRBJ2-1
TGCGCCAGCAGCTTATCCGGACAGTACAATGAGCAGTTCTTC
CASSLSGQYNEQFF
>.|TRBD1|TRBV7-9|TRBJ1-1
TGTGCCAGCAGCCCAACCCGACAGGGCTGGGGTGAAGCTTTCTTT
CASSPTRQGWGEAFF
>.|.|TRBV7-8|TRBJ2-7
TGTGCCAGCAGCTTAGTTCTCGAGGGGGTGAACGAGCAGTACTTC
CASSLVLEGVNEQYF
>.|.|TRBV5-1|TRBJ2-1
TGCGCCAGCAGCTTATTATTCCTCCAGGGGGGCAATGAGCAGTTCTTC
CASSLLFLQGGNEQFF
>.|TRBD2|TRBV4-1|TRBJ2-1
TGCGCCAGCAGCCAAGGGTCTAGCGGGAGACCCGGGTACAATGAGCAGTTCTTC
CASSQGSSGRPGYNEQFF
>few|.|TRBV21-1|TRBJ1-5
TGTGCCAGCAGCAACAGGGGTAGTCAGCCCCAGCATTTT
CASSNRGSQPQHF
>.|.|TRBV5-1|TRBJ2-2
TGCGCCAGCAGCGTGGACGGGAACACCGGGGAGCTGTTTTTT
CASSVDGNTGELFF
>.|TRBD2|TRBV5-8|TRBJ2-1
TGTGCCAGCAGTCGAAGACTAGCCACGGGGAATGAGCAGTTCTTC
CASSRRLATGNEQFF
>.|.|TRBV10-2|TRBJ1-2
TGCGCCAGCGGTACCACAGGGCGAGGCTACACCTTC
CASGTTGRGYTF
>.|.|TRBV10-3|TRBJ1-2
TGTGCCATCAGTGAGTCGAGCGAGGGACTGCAAAGCTATGGCTACACCTTC
CAISESSEGLQSYGYTF